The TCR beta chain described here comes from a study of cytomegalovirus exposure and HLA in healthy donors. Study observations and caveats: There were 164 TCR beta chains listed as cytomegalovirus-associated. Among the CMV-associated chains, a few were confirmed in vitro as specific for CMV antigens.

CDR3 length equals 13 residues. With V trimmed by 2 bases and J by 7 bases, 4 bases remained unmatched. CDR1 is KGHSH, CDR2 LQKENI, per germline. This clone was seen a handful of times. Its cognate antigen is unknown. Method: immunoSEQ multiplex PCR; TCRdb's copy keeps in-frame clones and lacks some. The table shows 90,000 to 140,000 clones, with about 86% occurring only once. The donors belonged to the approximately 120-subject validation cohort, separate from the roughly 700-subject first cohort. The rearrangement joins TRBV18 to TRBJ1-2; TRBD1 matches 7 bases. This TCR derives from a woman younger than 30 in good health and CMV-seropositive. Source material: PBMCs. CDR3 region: CASSPSGGIGYTF. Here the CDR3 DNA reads TGTGCCAGCTCACCATCAGGGGGTATTGGCTACACCTTC.